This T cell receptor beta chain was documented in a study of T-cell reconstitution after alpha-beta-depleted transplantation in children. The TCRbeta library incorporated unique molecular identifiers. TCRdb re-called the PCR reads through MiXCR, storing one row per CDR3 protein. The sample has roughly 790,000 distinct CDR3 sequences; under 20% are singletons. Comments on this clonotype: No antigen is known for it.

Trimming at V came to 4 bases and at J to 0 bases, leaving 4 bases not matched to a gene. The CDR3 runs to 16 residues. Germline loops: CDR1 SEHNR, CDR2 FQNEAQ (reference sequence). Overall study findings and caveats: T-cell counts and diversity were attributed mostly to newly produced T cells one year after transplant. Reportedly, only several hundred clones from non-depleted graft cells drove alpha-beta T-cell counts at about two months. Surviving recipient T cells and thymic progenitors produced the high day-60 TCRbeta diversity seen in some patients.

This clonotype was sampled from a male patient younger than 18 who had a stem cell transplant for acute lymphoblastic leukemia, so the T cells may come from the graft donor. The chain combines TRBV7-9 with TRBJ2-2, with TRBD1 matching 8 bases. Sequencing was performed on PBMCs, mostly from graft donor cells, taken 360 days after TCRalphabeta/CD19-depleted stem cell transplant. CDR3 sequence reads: CASSWDRSANTGELFF. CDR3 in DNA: TGTGCCAGCAGCTGGGACAGGAGCGCGAACACCGGGGAGCTGTTTTTT.